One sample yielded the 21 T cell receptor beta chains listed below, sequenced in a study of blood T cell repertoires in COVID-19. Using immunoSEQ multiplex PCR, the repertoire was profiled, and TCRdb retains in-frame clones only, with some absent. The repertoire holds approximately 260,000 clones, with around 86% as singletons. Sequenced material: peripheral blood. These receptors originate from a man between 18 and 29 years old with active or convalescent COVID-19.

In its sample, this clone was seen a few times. CDR3 sequence: CASSFPTRGTEAFF. CDR3 DNA sequence: TGTGCCAGCAGCTTCCCAACCCGGGGTACTGAAGCTTTCTTT. V is TRBV11-2 and J is TRBJ1-1; D gene unclear. CDR3 length equals 14 residues. CDR1 SGHAT and CDR2 FQNNGV come from the germline V gene. Trimming cost V 3 bases and J 5 bases, with 13 bases left between them. Supplemented by reference TRBV11-2 and TRBJ1-1, the full variable domain reads EAGVAQSPRYKIIEKRQSVAFWCNPISGHATLYWYQQILGQGPKLLIQFQNNGVVDDSQLPKDRFSAERLKGVDSTLKIQPAKLEDSAVYLCASSFPTRGTEAFFGQGTRLTVV.

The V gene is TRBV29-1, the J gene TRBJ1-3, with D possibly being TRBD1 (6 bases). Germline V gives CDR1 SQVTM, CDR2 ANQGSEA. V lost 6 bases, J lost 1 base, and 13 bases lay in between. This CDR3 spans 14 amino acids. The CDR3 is CSVHGQLSGNTIYF. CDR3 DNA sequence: TGCAGCGTACACGGACAGCTATCTGGAAACACCATATATTTT. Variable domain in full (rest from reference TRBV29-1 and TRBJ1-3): SAVISQKPSRDICQRGTSLTIQCQVDSQVTMMFWYRQQPGQSLTLIATANQGSEATYESGFVIDKFPISRPNLTFSTLTVSNMSPEDSSIYLCSVHGQLSGNTIYFGEGSWLTVV.

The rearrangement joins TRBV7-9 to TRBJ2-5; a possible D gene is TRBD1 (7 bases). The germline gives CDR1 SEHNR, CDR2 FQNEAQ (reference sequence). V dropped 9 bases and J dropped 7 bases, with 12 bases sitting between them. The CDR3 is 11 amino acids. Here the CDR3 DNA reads TGTGCCAGGGCCCAGGGGGGGACCCAGTACTTC. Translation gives CARAQGGTQYF.

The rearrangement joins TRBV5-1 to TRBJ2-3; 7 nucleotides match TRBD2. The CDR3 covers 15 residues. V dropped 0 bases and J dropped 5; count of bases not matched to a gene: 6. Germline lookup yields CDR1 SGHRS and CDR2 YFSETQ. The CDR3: CASSLDSREEDTQYF. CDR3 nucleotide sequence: TGCGCCAGCAGCTTGGATTCCCGGGAGGAAGATACGCAGTATTTT.

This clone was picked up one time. The CDR3 loop is CASSVTGARNTIYF. As DNA, the CDR3 is TGTGCCAGCAGCGTAACAGGGGCCCGAAACACCATATATTTT. J is TRBJ1-3 and V is TRBV11-3, with 7 bases aligning to TRBD1. The CDR3 totals 14 residues. CDR1 SGHNT and CDR2 YENEEA come from the germline V gene. V trimming: 5 bases; J trimming: 5 bases; junction bases outside the gene matches: 6.

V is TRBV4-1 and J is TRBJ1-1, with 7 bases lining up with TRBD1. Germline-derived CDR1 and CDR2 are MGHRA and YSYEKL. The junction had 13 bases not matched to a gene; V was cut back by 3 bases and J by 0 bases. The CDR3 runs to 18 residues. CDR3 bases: TGCGCCAGCAGCCACCCCAGGCCGGGACAGACTCTGAACACTGAAGCTTTCTTT. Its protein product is CASSHPRPGQTLNTEAFF.

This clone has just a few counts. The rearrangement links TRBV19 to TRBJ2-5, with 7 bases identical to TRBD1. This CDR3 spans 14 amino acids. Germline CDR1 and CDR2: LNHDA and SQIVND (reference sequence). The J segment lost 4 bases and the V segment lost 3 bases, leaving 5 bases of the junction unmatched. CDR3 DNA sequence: TGTGCCAGTAGTATTAACAGGGGAACAGAGACCCAGTACTTC. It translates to CASSINRGTETQYF.

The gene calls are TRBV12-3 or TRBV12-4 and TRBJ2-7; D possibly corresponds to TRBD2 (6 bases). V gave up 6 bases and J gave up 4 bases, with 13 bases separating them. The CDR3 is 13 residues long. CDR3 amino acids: CASSRGRRYEQYF. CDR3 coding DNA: TGTGCCAGCAGCCGTGGGAGGAGATACGAGCAGTACTTC.

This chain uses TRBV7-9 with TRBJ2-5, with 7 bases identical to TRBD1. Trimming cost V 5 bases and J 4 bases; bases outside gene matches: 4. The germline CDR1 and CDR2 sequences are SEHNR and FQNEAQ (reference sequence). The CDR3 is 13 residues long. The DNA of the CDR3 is TGTGCCAGCAGCATTTCAGGGGGAGAGACCCAGTACTTC. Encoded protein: CASSISGGETQYF.

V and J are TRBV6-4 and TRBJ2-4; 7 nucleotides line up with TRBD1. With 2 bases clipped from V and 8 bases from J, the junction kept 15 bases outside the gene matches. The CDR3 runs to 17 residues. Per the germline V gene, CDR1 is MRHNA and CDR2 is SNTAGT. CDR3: CASSDERDRVARDIQYF. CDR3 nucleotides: TGTGCCAGCAGTGACGAACGGGACAGAGTAGCCAGGGACATTCAGTACTTC.

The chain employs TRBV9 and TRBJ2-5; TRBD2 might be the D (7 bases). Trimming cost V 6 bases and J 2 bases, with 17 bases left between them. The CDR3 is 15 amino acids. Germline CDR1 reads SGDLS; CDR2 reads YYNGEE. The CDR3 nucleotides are TGTGCCAGCACCCTAACAGCGGGACATCAAGAGACCCAGTACTTC. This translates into CASTLTAGHQETQYF. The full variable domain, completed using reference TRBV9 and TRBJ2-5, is DSGVTQTPKHLITATGQRVTLRCSPRSGDLSVYWYQQSLDQGLQFLIQYYNGEERAKGNILERFSAQQFPDLHSELNLSSLELGDSALYFCASTLTAGHQETQYFGPGTRLLVL.

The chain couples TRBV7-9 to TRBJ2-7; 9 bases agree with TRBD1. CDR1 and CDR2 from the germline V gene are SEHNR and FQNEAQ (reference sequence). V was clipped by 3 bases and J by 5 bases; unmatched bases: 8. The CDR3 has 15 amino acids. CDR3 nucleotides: TGTGCCAGCAGCTTGAGGGGGGACAGGGTCCACGAGCAGTACTTC. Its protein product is CASSLRGDRVHEQYF. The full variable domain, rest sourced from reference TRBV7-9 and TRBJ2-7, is DTGVSQNPRHKITKRGQNVTFRCDPISEHNRLYWYRQTLGQGPEFLTYFQNEAQLEKSRLLSDRFSAERPKGSFSTLEIQRTEQGDSAMYLCASSLRGDRVHEQYFGPGTRLTVT.

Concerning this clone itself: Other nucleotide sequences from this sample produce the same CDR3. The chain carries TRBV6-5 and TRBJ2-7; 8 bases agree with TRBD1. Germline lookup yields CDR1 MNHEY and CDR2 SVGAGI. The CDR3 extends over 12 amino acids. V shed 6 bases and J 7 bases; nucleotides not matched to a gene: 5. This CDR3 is CASSLQGGEQYF. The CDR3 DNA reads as TGTGCCAGCAGCTTACAGGGGGGTGAGCAGTACTTC.

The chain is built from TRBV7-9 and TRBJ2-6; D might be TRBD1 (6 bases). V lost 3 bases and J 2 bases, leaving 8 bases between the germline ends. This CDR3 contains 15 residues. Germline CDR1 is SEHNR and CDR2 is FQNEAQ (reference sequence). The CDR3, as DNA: TGTGCCAGCAGCTTCACAGGGACTGGGGCCAACGTCCTGACTTTC. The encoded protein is CASSFTGTGANVLTF. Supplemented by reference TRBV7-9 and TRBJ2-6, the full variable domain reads DTGVSQNPRHKITKRGQNVTFRCDPISEHNRLYWYRQTLGQGPEFLTYFQNEAQLEKSRLLSDRFSAERPKGSFSTLEIQRTEQGDSAMYLCASSFTGTGANVLTFGAGSRLTVL.

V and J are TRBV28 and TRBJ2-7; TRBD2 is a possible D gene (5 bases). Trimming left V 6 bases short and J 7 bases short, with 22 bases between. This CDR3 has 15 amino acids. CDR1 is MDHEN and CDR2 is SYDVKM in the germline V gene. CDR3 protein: CASSTAGRDSREQYF. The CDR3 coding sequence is TGTGCCAGCAGCACAGCCGGACGGGATTCGAGGGAGCAGTACTTC.

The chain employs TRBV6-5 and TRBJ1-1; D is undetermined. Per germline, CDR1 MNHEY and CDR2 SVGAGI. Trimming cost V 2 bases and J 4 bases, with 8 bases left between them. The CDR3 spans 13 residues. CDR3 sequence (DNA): TGTGCCAGCAGTTACCCCTCAGGCACTGAAGCTTTCTTT. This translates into CASSYPSGTEAFF.

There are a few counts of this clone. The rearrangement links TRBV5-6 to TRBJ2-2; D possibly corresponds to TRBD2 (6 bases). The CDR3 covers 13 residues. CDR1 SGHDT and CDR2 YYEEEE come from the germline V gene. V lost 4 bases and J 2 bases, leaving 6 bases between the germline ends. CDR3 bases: TGTGCCAGCAGCGGGACTAACACCGGGGAGCTGTTTTTT. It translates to CASSGTNTGELFF.

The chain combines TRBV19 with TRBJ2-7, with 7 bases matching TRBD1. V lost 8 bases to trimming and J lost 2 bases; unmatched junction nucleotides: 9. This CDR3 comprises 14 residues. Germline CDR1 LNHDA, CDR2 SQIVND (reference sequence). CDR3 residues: CASAYRGPTYEQYF. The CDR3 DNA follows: TGTGCCAGTGCGTACAGGGGACCCACCTACGAGCAGTACTTC.

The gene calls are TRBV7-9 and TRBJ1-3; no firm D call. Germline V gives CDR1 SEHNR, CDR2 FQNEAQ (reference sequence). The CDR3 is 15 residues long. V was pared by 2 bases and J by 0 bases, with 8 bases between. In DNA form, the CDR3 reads TGTGCCAGCAGCTTAAGACAAGGCTCTGGAAACACCATATATTTT. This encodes CASSLRQGSGNTIYF.

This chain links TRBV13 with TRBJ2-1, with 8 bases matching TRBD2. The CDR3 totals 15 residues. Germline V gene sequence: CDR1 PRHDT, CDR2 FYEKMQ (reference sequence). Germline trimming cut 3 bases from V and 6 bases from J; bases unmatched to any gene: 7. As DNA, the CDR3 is TGTGCCAGCAGCTTCACACTAGCGGTTATCAATGAGCAGTTCTTC. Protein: CASSFTLAVINEQFF.

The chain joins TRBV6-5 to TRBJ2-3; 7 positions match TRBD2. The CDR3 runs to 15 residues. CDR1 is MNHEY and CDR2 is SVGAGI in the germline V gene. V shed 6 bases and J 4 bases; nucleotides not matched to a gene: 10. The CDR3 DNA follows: TGTGCCAGCAGAGACCTGGGGGGAGGGGCAGATACGCAGTATTTT. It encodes CASRDLGGGADTQYF.